This entry lists 17 T cell receptor beta chains sequenced from one sample in a study of CD8 T cells in Susac syndrome. RNA amounts of about 0.5 to 1 ug underwent reverse transcription with random hexamers. TCRdb re-analysed the immunoSEQ multiplex PCR reads in MiXCR, keeping a single row per CDR3 protein. The sample holds some 90,000 distinct CDR3 sequences, 80% to 95% seen once. Specimen: CD8+ T cells from PBMCs. Receptor source: a human donor in good health.

The chain combines TRBV7-8 with TRBJ2-5; D ambiguous. Germline V gene sequence: CDR1 SGHVS, CDR2 FQNEAQ. With 5 bases removed from V and 5 bases from J, the gap between germline ends came to 9 bases. The CDR3 has 12 amino acids. The CDR3, as DNA: TGTGCCAGCAGCGACCGATTCGAGACCCAGTACTTC. Encoded protein: CASSDRFETQYF.

The chain links TRBV29-1 to TRBJ1-3, with 8 positions matching TRBD1. The J segment lost 0 bases and the V segment lost 6 bases, leaving 7 bases of the junction unmatched. The length of the CDR3 is 15 residues. Germline V lookup: CDR1 SQVTM, CDR2 ANQGSEA. The CDR3 spells CSVLTGASSGNTIYF. For the CDR3, the DNA is TGCAGCGTCCTGACAGGGGCGAGCTCTGGAAACACCATATATTTT.

The chain links TRBV7-9 to TRBJ2-7, with a possible D match to TRBD1 (6 bases). Trimming pared 1 base from V and 0 bases from J, leaving 10 bases between. The CDR3 is 15 amino acids. In germline, CDR1 is SEHNR, CDR2 FQNEAQ (reference sequence). CDR3 sequence reads: CASSLGTADSYEQYF. DNA of the CDR3: TGTGCCAGCAGCTTAGGGACAGCAGACTCCTACGAGCAGTACTTC.

The J gene is TRBJ2-5, the V gene TRBV2; no clear D. V was cut by 6 bases and J by 5 bases, with 13 bases left in between. The CDR3 sequence is 13 residues long. Germline values: CDR1 SNHLY, CDR2 FYNNEI. The CDR3: CASRSLRTETQYF. In nucleotides, the CDR3 is TGTGCCAGCAGGTCTTTGCGTACTGAGACCCAGTACTTC.

This chain connects TRBV9 to TRBJ1-2; 12 bases align to TRBD1. CDR1 SGDLS and CDR2 YYNGEE come from the germline V gene. Germline trimming cut 6 bases from V and 2 bases from J; bases unmatched to any gene: 8. CDR3 length equals 16 residues. DNA of the CDR3: TGTGCCAGCACCCCCGGGACAGGGGGCAGGAACTATGGCTACACCTTC. Protein: CASTPGTGGRNYGYTF.

V usage is TRBV10-3 and J usage is TRBJ2-7, with D possibly TRBD1 on 6 matching bases. The germline V gene encodes CDR1 ENHRY and CDR2 SYGVKD. Trimming pared 6 bases from V and 3 bases from J, leaving 18 bases between. CDR3 length: 15 amino acids. CDR3 nucleotides: TGTGCCATCAGCCAGGGGTCCCTAAACGTCTACGAGCAGTACTTC. Translation: CAISQGSLNVYEQYF.

The chain uses TRBV13 and TRBJ1-5; a weak D match, TRBD1 (5 bases). This CDR3 is built from 14 residues. Trimming left V 5 bases short and J 7 bases short, with 15 bases between. Germline CDR1 and CDR2: PRHDT and FYEKMQ (reference sequence). CDR3 residues: CASSPGAGVQPQHF. The CDR3 coding sequence is TGTGCCAGCAGCCCTGGGGCCGGGGTCCAGCCCCAGCATTTT.

The gene calls are TRBV7-8 and TRBJ1-5; D is possibly TRBD1 (6 bases). Germline V gene lookup returns CDR1 SGHVS and CDR2 FQNEAQ. The CDR3 runs 15 residues. Between the trimmed V and J ends, which lost 2 bases and 10 bases, there was a span of 18 bases. The CDR3 coding sequence is TGTGCCAGCAGCTTACGCCTGACAGGAGTAGATCCCCAGCATTTT. Translating it yields CASSLRLTGVDPQHF.

The gene calls are TRBV5-1 and TRBJ2-4; 8 bases are a match to TRBD1. The germline gives CDR1 SGHRS, CDR2 YFSETQ. After removal of 3 bases from V and 6 bases from J, the junction contained 8 bases not matched to a gene. The CDR3 runs to 15 residues. CDR3 protein: CASSYPSDRGNIQYF. The CDR3 nucleotides are TGCGCCAGCAGCTACCCATCCGACAGGGGAAACATTCAGTACTTC.

V gene TRBV2 combines with J gene TRBJ2-7; TRBD1 is a possible D gene (7 bases). Germline CDR1 SNHLY, CDR2 FYNNEI. This CDR3 contains 14 residues. Deletions cut 8 bases from V and 5 bases from J, with 19 bases between. The CDR3 nucleotides are TGTGCCAGCCAGGGGAGGACAGGTTCAAACGAGCAGTACTTC. The encoded protein is CASQGRTGSNEQYF.

Comment on this clonotype: Germline and junction disagree at one end, which may indicate a read error. This chain joins TRBV12-3 or TRBV12-4 and TRBJ2-1, with D unclear. This CDR3 is built from 14 residues. CDR3 sequence (DNA): TGTGCCAGCAGCTTAGCAGCCCTTTTGGCAGAGCAGTTCTTC. This gives the protein CASSLAALLAEQFF.

This chain joins TRBV3-1 and TRBJ1-6; the D gene is possibly TRBD1 (5 bases). Trimming pared 5 bases from V and 11 bases from J, leaving 19 bases between. In germline, CDR1 is LGHDT, CDR2 YNNKEL (reference sequence). The CDR3 length is 15 residues. The CDR3 nucleotides are TGTGCCAGCAGCTTCCGGGACGGGGGTACAGCACCCCTCCACTTT. Amino acids: CASSFRDGGTAPLHF.

This chain joins TRBV5-4 and TRBJ1-2, with a tentative D call TRBD1 (5 bases). The CDR3 spans 14 residues. Germline assignment: CDR1 SGHNT and CDR2 YYREEE (reference sequence). The germline V and J ends were trimmed by 3 bases and 4 bases, with 13 bases remaining between them. The DNA for the CDR3 is TGTGCCAGCAGCTGGGACGACAGTACCTATGGCTACACCTTC. This translates into CASSWDDSTYGYTF.

The rearrangement uses TRBV9 and TRBJ2-1; tentative D call: TRBD1 (6 bases). The ends were cut back, 0 bases at V and 2 bases at J, with 24 bases in the middle. Germline V gene sequence: CDR1 SGDLS, CDR2 YYNGEE. This CDR3 is built from 20 residues. In nucleotides, the CDR3 is TGTGCCAGCAGCGTAGGATGGGGAGACCGGGGCCAGGGGCCCTACAATGAGCAGTTCTTC. Its protein is CASSVGWGDRGQGPYNEQFF.

The rearrangement uses TRBV7-9 and TRBJ2-5, with 7 bases matching TRBD2. Germline values: CDR1 SEHNR, CDR2 FQNEAQ (reference sequence). CDR3 length: 16 residues. V was clipped by 3 bases and J by 1 base; unmatched bases: 8. The CDR3 region has the DNA TGTGCCAGCAGCTTGAGGGCTAGCGGACTCCAAGAGACCCAGTACTTC. It translates to CASSLRASGLQETQYF.

The rearrangement joins TRBV9 to TRBJ2-7, with a possible D match to TRBD2 (6 bases). This CDR3 has 15 residues. Trimming pared 3 bases from V and 0 bases from J, leaving 13 bases between. Germline CDR1 and CDR2: SGDLS and YYNGEE. CDR3 sequence (DNA): TGTGCCAGCAGCGGGGGACTCACACCCTCCTACGAGCAGTACTTC. Protein: CASSGGLTPSYEQYF.

The chain couples TRBV7-9 to TRBJ2-3; TRBD2 agrees at 14 bases. Trimming cost V 5 bases and J 3 bases; bases outside gene matches: 7. The CDR3 is 17 amino acids. Germline CDR1 is SEHNR and CDR2 is FQNEAQ (reference sequence). CDR3 DNA: TGTGCCAGCAGCCGAAAGACTAGCGGGGGGGGAACAGATACGCAGTATTTT. This encodes CASSRKTSGGGTDTQYF.